One and the same sample provided the 17 T cell receptor beta chains below, sequenced in a study of blood T cell repertoires in COVID-19. Assay: immunoSEQ multiplex PCR; the TCRdb copy retains only in-frame clones and omits some. Of roughly 250,000 clones listed, roughly 80% were seen once; the top ten hold around 9.9%. Input material: peripheral blood. These TCRs come from an elderly woman with acute or convalescent COVID-19.

The gene calls are TRBV7-3 and TRBJ1-2; D is perhaps TRBD1 (6 bases). This CDR3 is 14 amino acids long. V gave up 1 base and J gave up 8 bases, with 14 bases separating them. Germline CDR1 is SGHTA and CDR2 is FQGTGA. Here the CDR3 DNA reads TGTGCCAGCAGCTTAAACAGGGCAGGGGACGGCTACACCTTC. This translates into CASSLNRAGDGYTF.

The rearrangement uses TRBV19 and TRBJ1-5, with no clear D. The CDR3 is made up of 17 amino acids. Germline V gives CDR1 LNHDA, CDR2 SQIVND (reference sequence). V was clipped by 2 bases and J by 3 bases, with 17 bases between them. The CDR3 protein is CASSILAGKGLNQPQHF. The DNA for the CDR3 is TGTGCCAGTAGTATACTCGCGGGAAAGGGTCTCAATCAGCCCCAGCATTTT.

The chain recombines TRBV6-5 with TRBJ2-1, with D maybe TRBD2 (6 bases). Trimming removed 1 base at V and 9 bases at J, with 19 bases between. Germline V CDR1 and CDR2: MNHEY, SVGAGI. This CDR3 region has 16 residues. The DNA for the CDR3 is TGTGCCAGCAGTTACTGGAGGGAGGCTAAGGGTGGTGAGCAGTTCTTC. Amino acid sequence: CASSYWREAKGGEQFF.

The gene calls are TRBV5-1 and TRBJ2-7, with TRBD2 as a possible D gene (5 bases). The CDR3 is 14 amino acids. Germline V lookup: CDR1 SGHRS, CDR2 YFSETQ. Trimming left V 2 bases short and J 4 bases short, with 13 bases between. CDR3 nucleotides: TGCGCCAGCAGCTTAGTCATTTCGGGGTACGAGCAGTACTTC. It yields the protein CASSLVISGYEQYF.

The rearrangement joins TRBV27 to TRBJ2-7; 10 positions match TRBD1. CDR1 MNHEY and CDR2 SMNVEV come from the germline V gene (reference sequence). V shed 8 bases, J shed 5 bases, and the junction held 9 bases outside the gene matches. The CDR3 spans 14 residues. The CDR3 here is CASGMDRGIHEQYF. The CDR3 bases are TGTGCCAGCGGTATGGACAGGGGGATCCACGAGCAGTACTTC.

V gene TRBV19 combines with J gene TRBJ2-2; tentatively, D is TRBD1 (6 bases). The CDR3 extends over 15 amino acids. The germline gives CDR1 LNHDA, CDR2 SQIVND (reference sequence). The V gene lost 5 bases and the J gene lost 1 base, with 11 bases spanning the gap. The CDR3 sequence: CASSSYRENTGELFF. The CDR3 region has the DNA TGTGCCAGTAGTTCCTACAGGGAGAACACCGGGGAGCTGTTTTTT. Filled out from reference TRBV19 and TRBJ2-2, the complete variable domain reads DGGITQSPKYLFRKEGQNVTLSCEQNLNHDAMYWYRQDPGQGLRLIYYSQIVNDFQKGDIAEGYSVSREKKESFPLTVTSAQKNPTAFYLCASSSYRENTGELFFGEGSRLTVL.

The chain recombines TRBV15 with TRBJ2-2; the match to TRBD2 covers 8 bases. Germline CDR1 LNHNV, CDR2 YYDKDF (reference sequence). The junction had 6 bases not matched to a gene; V was cut back by 8 bases and J by 7 bases. This CDR3 is built from 13 residues. As DNA, the CDR3 is TGTGCCACCCGACGGGGGGGCGACGGGGAGCTGTTTTTT. Translation: CATRRGGDGELFF. The entire variable domain, with the rest obtained from reference TRBV15 and TRBJ2-2, is as follows: DAMVIQNPRYQVTQFGKPVTLSCSQTLNHNVMYWYQQKSSQAPKLLFHYYDKDFNNEADTPDNFQSRRPNTSFCFLDIRSPGLGDTAMYLCATRRGGDGELFFGEGSRLTVL.

The genes are TRBV28 and TRBJ2-6; D may be TRBD1 (6 bases). V lost 4 bases and J 4 bases, leaving 20 bases between the germline ends. The germline gives CDR1 MDHEN, CDR2 SYDVKM. The CDR3 sequence is 18 residues long. CDR3 amino acids: CASSSHGTSQGGANVLTF. CDR3 coding DNA: TGTGCCAGCAGTTCCCACGGGACCTCACAGGGAGGGGCCAACGTCCTGACTTTC.

The chain links TRBV5-1 to TRBJ2-2, with D perhaps matching TRBD1 (6 bases). From germline, CDR1 is SGHRS and CDR2 YFSETQ. Trimming shortened V by 4 bases and J by 0 bases, and 10 bases separated the two germline ends. The length of the CDR3 is 15 residues. In DNA, the CDR3 is TGCGCCAGCAGCCCCAGGGGCTCGAACACCGGGGAGCTGTTTTTT. Encoded protein: CASSPRGSNTGELFF.

This clone was seen a single time. The chain is built from TRBV7-2 and TRBJ1-2, with TRBD1 matching over 11 bases. This CDR3 has 15 residues. Trimming cost V 1 base and J 8 bases; bases outside gene matches: 6. Germline CDR1 and CDR2: SGHTA and FQGNSA. The CDR3 DNA is TGTGCCAGCAGCTTAGACGGACAGGGGGCGCGGGGCTACACCTTC. The encoded protein is CASSLDGQGARGYTF.

The V call is TRBV4-1, the J call TRBJ2-2, with 7 bases matching TRBD1. The germline CDR1 and CDR2 sequences are MGHRA and YSYEKL. The CDR3 is 13 residues long. The ends lost 4 bases at V and 6 bases at J; junction bases unmatched: 2. In DNA, the CDR3 is TGCGCCAGCAGCCGGGGGACAGCCGGGGAGCTGTTTTTT. This codes for CASSRGTAGELFF.

The chain couples TRBV19 to TRBJ1-5, with D perhaps matching TRBD1 (5 bases). With 4 bases removed from V and 0 bases from J, the gap between germline ends came to 10 bases. Germline V gives CDR1 LNHDA, CDR2 SQIVND (reference sequence). CDR3 size: 15 residues. DNA of the CDR3: TGTGCCAGTAGTACCCGGGGGGGTAGCAATCAGCCCCAGCATTTT. Translation gives CASSTRGGSNQPQHF.

V and J are TRBV18 and TRBJ1-2, with 7 bases that match TRBD1. Germline CDR1 reads KGHSH; CDR2 reads LQKENI. With V trimmed by 3 bases and J by 3 bases, 10 bases remained unmatched. The CDR3 runs to 16 residues. CDR3 sequence (DNA): TGTGCCAGCTCACCTAGGGGGCGCGGAACGCACTATGGCTACACCTTC. As protein: CASSPRGRGTHYGYTF.

The chain employs TRBV19 and TRBJ2-5, with 9 bases matching TRBD1. The V gene's germline CDR1 is LNHDA and CDR2 SQIVND (reference sequence). The CDR3 covers 19 residues. The J segment lost 1 base and the V segment lost 4 bases, leaving 16 bases of the junction unmatched. The CDR3 DNA reads as TGTGCCAGTAGTAGTTTAATCTTTGGGGACAGGGATCCCCAAGAGACCCAGTACTTC. Amino acid sequence: CASSSLIFGDRDPQETQYF.

This sequence joins TRBV12-3 or TRBV12-4 and TRBJ2-3; no definite D call. V was shortened by 4 bases and J by 0 bases, with 2 bases between the two germline ends. The CDR3 loop spans 12 amino acids. CDR3 DNA sequence: TGTGCCAGCAGTTCTAGCACAGATACGCAGTATTTT. Protein product: CASSSSTDTQYF.

The chain is built from TRBV5-1 and TRBJ1-6; 7 positions agree with TRBD1. The V and J ends lost 2 bases and 6 bases, in that order; junction bases with no gene match: 5. This CDR3 contains 15 residues. From germline, CDR1 is SGHRS and CDR2 YFSETQ. As DNA, the CDR3 is TGCGCCAGCAGCTTACAGACAGGGCTTAATTCACCCCTCCACTTT. Translating gives CASSLQTGLNSPLHF. The full variable domain, in which reference TRBV5-1 and TRBJ1-6 provide the parts outside the CDR3, is KAGVTQTPRYLIKTRGQQVTLSCSPISGHRSVSWYQQTPGQGLQFLFEYFSETQRNKGNFPGRFSGRQFSNSRSEMNVSTLELGDSALYLCASSLQTGLNSPLHFGNGTRLTVT.

This clone was counted many times. The chain uses TRBV5-1 and TRBJ1-1; the match to TRBD1 covers 8 bases. V lost 4 bases and J lost 4; bases outside the gene matches: 9. Germline V lookup: CDR1 SGHRS, CDR2 YFSETQ. The CDR3 runs to 15 residues. The CDR3 sequence: CASSPTGADRTEAFF. Written as DNA, the CDR3 is TGCGCCAGCAGCCCGACAGGGGCAGACCGCACTGAAGCTTTCTTT.